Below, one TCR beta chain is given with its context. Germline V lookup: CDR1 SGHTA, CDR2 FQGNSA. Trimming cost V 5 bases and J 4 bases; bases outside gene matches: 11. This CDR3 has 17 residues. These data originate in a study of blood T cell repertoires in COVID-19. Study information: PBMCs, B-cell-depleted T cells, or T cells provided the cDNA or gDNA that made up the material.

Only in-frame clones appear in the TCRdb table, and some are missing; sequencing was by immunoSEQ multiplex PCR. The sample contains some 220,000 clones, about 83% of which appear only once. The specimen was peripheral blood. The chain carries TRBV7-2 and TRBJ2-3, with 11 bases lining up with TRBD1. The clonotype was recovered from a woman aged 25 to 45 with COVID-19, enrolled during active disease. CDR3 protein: CASSLTGTGGWSDTQYF. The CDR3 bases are TGTGCCAGCAGCCTCACTGGGACAGGGGGTTGGTCAGATACGCAGTATTTT.